This TCR beta chain was obtained from a study of cytomegalovirus exposure and HLA in healthy donors. PCR primers comprised 60 Vbeta and 13 Jbeta primers. Generated by immunoSEQ multiplex PCR, the TCRdb table keeps only in-frame clones and is missing some. This repertoire shows about 180,000 clones, about 80% found once; its top ten account for roughly 6%. This CDR3 is 16 amino acids long. V trimming: 2 bases; J trimming: 2 bases; junction bases outside the gene matches: 5. Per the germline V gene, CDR1 is LGHNT and CDR2 is FRNRAP. The sample was PBMCs. The receptor comes from a man aged 40-49 years in good health and CMV-seropositive. V and J are TRBV12-5 and TRBJ2-5, with TRBD2 identical over 10 bases. CDR3 nucleotides: TGTGCTAGTGGTTTGCGCCTAGCGGGAGCTCAAGAGACCCAGTACTTC. Residues: CASGLRLAGAQETQYF.